The present entry profiles one T cell receptor beta chain with its context. What it recognizes is unknown. This entry comes from a study of cytomegalovirus exposure and HLA in healthy donors. Whole-study findings and limits: Testing in vitro showed a few CMV-associated chains specific for CMV antigens. Roughly uniform sequencing depth across donors was assumed, possibly incorrectly. Reported performance of the classifier showed diagnosis of cytomegalovirus status with high specificity and sensitivity. Later on, a genetic analysis was performed. It linked a missense variant in DCLRE1C with V- and J-gene trimming of TCR beta.

Amplification used 60 Vbeta primers and 13 Jbeta primers. Only in-frame clones appear in the TCRdb table, and some are missing; sequencing was by immunoSEQ multiplex PCR. The data contain approximately 130,000 clones, around four fifths of them singletons. The specimen was PBMCs. The sequence was obtained from a woman aged 40 to 55 in good health and CMV-seropositive.

CDR3 nucleotide sequence: TGTGCCAGCTCACAGGGCCAAAGCGGGAGGGCCGGCAATGAGCAGTTCTTC. This translates into CASSQGQSGRAGNEQFF. J is TRBJ2-1 and V is TRBV18, with 10 bases that match TRBD2. The germline CDR1 and CDR2 sequences are KGHSH and LQKENI. V lost 4 bases to trimming and J lost 6 bases; unmatched junction nucleotides: 12. The length of the CDR3 is 17 residues.